This TCR beta chain originates from a study of blood T cells in healthy people across ages. Study outcomes and limitations: From one million sequenced T cells, diversity estimates were lower bounds. Percentage of naive T cells showed a strong correlation with TCR beta diversity.

Alongside a J-beta primer mix, a sample-barcoded 5' primer served in a second PCR lasting 7 to 11 cycles. Each CDR3 protein is one row after TCRdb ran MiXCR on the 5' RACE reads. This table holds hundreds of thousands of distinct CDR3 sequences, approximately 29% found once. This clonotype has more than one count but fewer than ten. Its antigen remains unidentified. Trimming took 5 bases from V and 0 from J, leaving 7 bases between them. The germline gives CDR1 SQVTM, CDR2 ANQGSEA. The CDR3 length is 12 residues. This TCR came from a woman aged 80 or over in good health. The specimen sequenced was blood. V and J are TRBV29-1 and TRBJ1-1; D remains unclear. CDR3 protein: CSVKGMNTEAFF. In DNA, the CDR3 is TGCAGCGTTAAGGGCATGAACACTGAAGCTTTCTTT.